This TCR beta chain was observed in a study of blood T cell repertoires in COVID-19. Profiling relied on immunoSEQ multiplex PCR, and the TCRdb table lists in-frame clones only, not all of them. The sample comprises 150,000 to 200,000 clones, around 79% of which are singletons, and around 5.4% rests with the top ten. This CDR3 is 15 amino acids long. Germline CDR1 is LNHNV and CDR2 is YYDKDF (reference sequence). Trimming shortened V by 0 bases and J by 7 bases, and 13 bases separated the two germline ends. The sequenced sample was peripheral blood. The TCR was taken from a middle-aged woman with COVID-19, enrolled during active disease. The chain is built from TRBV15 and TRBJ1-5; possible D gene TRBD1, 5 bases. In DNA form, the CDR3 reads TGTGCCACCAGCAGAGATATAGCCCAGGGACAGCCCCAGCATTTT. Its translation is CATSRDIAQGQPQHF.